These 2 T cell receptor beta chains share one sample of origin, sequenced in a study of T cells in Graves' hyperthyroidism and ophthalmopathy. RNA transcripts were the template for amplifying TCR beta CDR3 regions. Researchers ran a first-round RT-PCR on the TCR CDR3 using the HTBI primer set. In TCRdb, the multiplex PCR reads were re-called with MiXCR into one record per CDR3 protein. The sample has around 690,000 distinct CDR3 sequences, 20% to 25% seen once; the top ten hold about 35%. Material: blood. The receptor set was obtained from a man aged 25 to 40 with Graves' ophthalmopathy.

This clonotype has a count of ten or more. The chain employs TRBV30 and TRBJ2-7; D gene ambiguous. Germline V gene sequence: CDR1 GTSNPN, CDR2 SVGIG (reference sequence). This CDR3 has 11 residues. V lost 2 bases, J lost 4 bases, and 6 bases lay in between. For the CDR3, the DNA is TGTGCCTGGAGTCACCGATACGAGCAGTACTTC. It is translated as CAWSHRYEQYF.

The J gene is TRBJ1-3, the V gene TRBV6-5, with D unclear. With 2 bases removed from V and 4 bases from J, the gap between germline ends came to 9 bases. CDR1 is MNHEY and CDR2 is SVGAGI in the germline V gene. This CDR3 region has 14 residues. CDR3 DNA sequence: TGTGCCAGCAGTTACACCTTGTCAGGAAACACCATATATTTT. Amino acids: CASSYTLSGNTIYF.